This T cell receptor (beta chain) was recovered during a study of OX40 agonist ivuxolimab in advanced cancers. The overall study: Dosing consisted of intravenous ivuxolimab at 0.01 to 10 mg/kg every 2 weeks. Study-wide findings and caveats: Partly responding patients at 0.1-3.0 mg/kg showed some of the smallest clonal expansion. At 0.1 to 3.0 mg/kg, CD4+ and CD8+ blood T cells expanded clonally by week 6.

CDR1 is WNHNN, CDR2 SYGVQD, per germline (reference sequence). The junction had 1 base not matched to a gene; V was cut back by 6 bases and J by 0 bases. CDR3 length: 13 residues. Turning to this clone: Antigen: not known.

Libraries were prepared by immunoSEQ multiplex PCR; TCRdb keeps only in-frame clonotypes and omits some of them. The sample has 62,000 or so clones, about 85% seen once. This material consisted of CD4+ or CD8+ T cells sorted from blood, taken in a trial of the OX40 agonist ivuxolimab. The sequence came from an adult with an advanced solid tumor such as melanoma, head and neck, liver or kidney cancer. The V gene is TRBV10-1, the J gene TRBJ1-1; 7 bases are a match to TRBD1. The DNA of the CDR3 is TGCGCCAGCAGACAGGGGCTGAACACTGAAGCTTTCTTT. Residues: CASRQGLNTEAFF.